This T cell receptor beta chain was found in a study of shared clonotypes between healthy human individuals (dated by TCRdb to the early 2020s). With respect to the entire study: Two women and three men aged 18 to 49 years were included in the cohort. For each donor, CD4 naive and CD4 memory were each given three plates, CD8 naive was given two plates, and CD8 memory was given one plate. To estimate repertoire size and how much clonotypes are shared between individuals, the study performed deep sequencing of blood TCR repertoires from about 5 healthy adults. To increase sequencing depth and limit assay-specific biases, TCR repertoire library preparation and sequencing were carried out by different laboratories using diverse techniques. Per donor, leukapheresis produced somewhere between about 0.9 and 9 billion PBMCs. Paper-wide results and their limitations: The small number of donors limited the genetic and exposure-history diversity represented. Across a handful of donors, roughly 5.1% of naive CD4, around 3.3% of naive CD8, roughly 2.2% of memory CD4, and approximately 0.4% of memory CD8 clonotypes were shared. Compared with non-shared clonotypes, the clonotypes found in all four sorted-subset donors had higher generation probabilities. Only blood was sampled, and tissue TCR repertoires likely differ from those in blood. Based on pairwise subsampling, the degree of clonotype sharing among donors was expected to be affected by sequencing depth. Incomplete sequencing was indicated by rarefaction of sorted-subset datasets, despite the large sequencing depth. Naive subsets generally had larger estimated clonotype richness than memory subsets did.

The donors were healthy, HIV-negative adults who had no recently reported acute infections or vaccinations. All donors were Caucasian adults living in Nashville, Tennessee, USA. Magnetic negative selection was used to enrich CD4+ T cells, after which naive cells were positively selected on CD45RA and the negative fraction became the memory subset. Blood was collected by leukapheresis, and PBMCs were isolated by Ficoll-Histopaque density gradient centrifugation and then cryopreserved in liquid nitrogen vapor phase. Purity and quantity of every magnetically sorted T cell population were checked by analytical flow cytometry. From each sorted fraction, genomic DNA was isolated and quantified by UV absorbance on a Nanodrop 2000c. V drops 0 bases and J drops 5 bases, leaving 5 bases in between. The CDR3 measures 13 amino acids from cysteine to phenylalanine. Just the 39-base CDR3 DNA is kept, in frame starting at base 1. From a lookup of the germline V gene (reference sequence), CDR1 and CDR2 are LNHDA and SQIVND.

TCR CDR3 regions were amplified from genomic DNA by multiplex PCR using the deep immunoSEQ assay. Genomic DNA extracted from each cell subset was distributed evenly over all wells of several immunoSEQ 96-well plates, and each plate served as one replicate. Each replicate PCR for sorted subsets received about 220 ng genomic DNA, equal to tens of thousands of T cell genomes. Purified libraries were quantified with a Qubit 3.0 fluorometer, sized on a Bioanalyzer 2100, and re-quantified with the KAPA Library Quantification kit. Every immunoSEQ 96-well plate was sequenced on a separate single-read 150-cycle Illumina NextSeq 550 flow cell. The authors' analysis ran thus. Because the immunoSEQ output included only junctional sequences and no quality scores, the filtering could not be the same as the filtering used for full-length reads. To assign V/J genes and CDR3, sequences were annotated using PyIR, a Python wrapper for IgBLAST v1.9, with IMGT germline references. Reads were removed for weak V/J assignments (E-value above 1e-6), missing CDR3, stop codons, out-of-frame junctions, or ambiguous translated residues. V3J clonotypes were defined by identical inferred V gene, J gene, and CDR3 amino acid sequence. To compute the percentage overlap between repertoires, the number of shared unique clonotypes was divided by the size of the smaller repertoire. Repertoire richness was assessed with RTK rarefaction, the Chao1 estimator, and Recon v2.1 estimates of unobserved clonotypes. OLGA was used to compute generation probabilities for all TCRbeta clonotypes that the gDNA method yielded from a handful of donors. TCRdb obtained this table from immuneACCESS and retained in-frame rearrangements with V and J assigned. These tables miss some clones; where compared with another copy, unresolved V genes account for less than half of the shortfall, and the remainder is unexplained. The DNA was the basis for D and trimming; V, J and clone size are from that table. This sample holds about 1.1 million clones; 70% to 85% were observed only once. The ten largest clones take up about 0.94% of the sample.

Concerning this clone: This receptor's antigen is unknown. No clone much larger than this one lies a single base away; base qualities are absent. This specimen includes other DNA sequences encoding the same CDR3.

The TCR originated in a man younger than 35 in good health. Some clones in this sample may be carry-over from other donors' samples. This chain joins TRBV19 to TRBJ1-5, with the D gene not clear enough to name. Sample: memory CD4+ T cells from PBMCs. The label giving this sample's cell subset or site can be read as: CD45RA-negative fraction. The CDR3 region has the sequence CASSIDRDQPQHF. The nucleotide sequence is TGTGCCAGTAGTATAGACCGAGATCAGCCCCAGCATTTT.